This T cell receptor (beta chain) emerged from a study of T cells in Graves' hyperthyroidism and ophthalmopathy. This clonotype occurred a few times. The V gene's germline CDR1 is LNHDA and CDR2 SQIVND (reference sequence). The V and J ends lost 5 bases and 3 bases respectively, with 10 bases between them. The CDR3 contains 13 residues. The investigators amplified TCR beta CDR3 regions from RNA transcripts. RT-PCR in the first round (using the HTBI primer set) targeted the TCR CDR3. TCRdb called the multiplex PCR reads again in MiXCR, with one record for every CDR3 protein. Of under 350,000 distinct CDR3 sequences in the sample, about a sixth were seen once.

V is TRBV19 and J is TRBJ1-2, with D maybe TRBD1 (6 bases). Sample: blood. This TCR was recovered from an older woman with Graves' ophthalmopathy. CDR3 protein: CASSADSDYGYTF. DNA of the CDR3: TGTGCCAGTAGTGCGGACAGCGACTATGGCTACACCTTC.